Below are 21 T cell receptor beta chains sequenced from a single sample in a study of shared clonotypes between healthy human individuals. Clones were sequenced by immunoSEQ multiplex PCR, and TCRdb holds only the in-frame ones, with some missing. The sample has a few million clones, under 95% seen once; the top ten hold more than 0.35%. The specimen was naive CD4+ T cells from PBMCs. The subset: CD45RA+ positively selected. All receptors derive from a man aged 18 to 30 in good health. Some clones in this sample may be carry-over from other donors' samples.

This chain connects TRBV7-8 to TRBJ2-1, with 9 bases matching TRBD2. Germline CDR1 reads SGHVS; CDR2 reads FQNEAQ. V lost 2 bases and J lost 6; bases outside the gene matches: 14. The CDR3 has 18 amino acids. CDR3 region: CASSLRPAGGPGANEQFF. The CDR3 DNA reads as TGTGCCAGCAGCTTAAGGCCGGCGGGAGGGCCTGGGGCCAATGAGCAGTTCTTC. Filled out from reference TRBV7-8 and TRBJ2-1, the complete variable domain reads GAGVSQSPRYKVAKRGQDVALRCDPISGHVSLFWYQQALGQGPEFLTYFQNEAQLDKSGLPSDRFFAERPEGSVSTLKIQRTQQEDSAVYLCASSLRPAGGPGANEQFFGPGTRLTVL.

The gene calls are TRBV6-6 and TRBJ2-5; 7 bases fit TRBD1. There are 15 residues in the CDR3. Unmatched junction bases numbered 9, after V lost 6 bases and J lost 2 bases. The germline V gene has CDR1 MNHNY and CDR2 SVGAGI (reference sequence). The DNA of the CDR3 is TGTGCCAGCAGGATCACAGGGGACAGTCAAGAGACCCAGTACTTC. Translation: CASRITGDSQETQYF.

The rearrangement links TRBV27 to TRBJ1-2, with 9 bases aligning to TRBD1. V shed 4 bases, J shed 11 bases, and the junction held 14 bases outside the gene matches. Germline CDR1 MNHEY, CDR2 SMNVEV (reference sequence). The CDR3 runs to 15 residues. The CDR3 region is CASSSLSTWDRVYTF. The CDR3 DNA is TGTGCCAGCAGTTCCCTCTCCACATGGGACAGGGTATACACCTTC.

The chain carries TRBV28 and TRBJ2-4; 12 bases are a match to TRBD1. The CDR3 totals 16 residues. The V and J ends lost 5 bases and 5 bases, in that order; junction bases with no gene match: 7. In germline, CDR1 is MDHEN, CDR2 SYDVKM. The CDR3 loop reads CASSSRDRGPQNIQYF. Here the CDR3 DNA reads TGTGCCAGCAGTAGCCGGGACAGGGGGCCCCAAAACATTCAGTACTTC.

The chain joins TRBV7-9 to TRBJ1-1; a weak D match, TRBD1 (6 bases). The CDR3 is 13 residues long. Trimming removed 5 bases at V and 5 bases at J, with 12 bases between. Germline CDR1 SEHNR, CDR2 FQNEAQ (reference sequence). The DNA of the CDR3 is TGTGCCAGCAGCGTACAGGGTCTTACTGAAGCTTTCTTT. Translating gives CASSVQGLTEAFF.

The chain combines TRBV29-1 with TRBJ1-2, with no clear D. Trimming took 4 bases from V and 8 from J, leaving 11 bases between them. CDR3 length: 11 amino acids. CDR1 SQVTM and CDR2 ANQGSEA come from the germline V gene. The CDR3 bases are TGCAGCGTTGGGCAGACTGCAGGCTACACCTTC. Translation gives CSVGQTAGYTF.

Comment on this clone: Other nucleotide sequences in the sample specify the same CDR3. The rearrangement links TRBV5-4 to TRBJ2-1; 14 positions match TRBD2. The CDR3 length is 15 residues. CDR1 is SGHNT, CDR2 YYREEE, per germline (reference sequence). J lost 7 bases, V lost 3 bases, and 3 bases had no gene match. In nucleotides, the CDR3 is TGTGCCAGCAGCTCCTGGACTAGCGGGAGGAATGAGCAGTTCTTC. This encodes CASSSWTSGRNEQFF.

V gene TRBV28 combines with J gene TRBJ2-7, with a weak D call TRBD1 (5 bases). CDR3 length: 16 amino acids. Germline CDR1 is MDHEN and CDR2 is SYDVKM. The V end lost 5 bases, the J end lost 2 bases, and 19 bases lay between the germline ends. DNA of the CDR3: TGTGCCAGCAGTCAGGTCAGGCTAGTGGGGCCCTACGAGCAGTACTTC. This translates into CASSQVRLVGPYEQYF.

The V call is TRBV7-2, the J call TRBJ1-5; D gene uncertain. Per germline, CDR1 SGHTA and CDR2 FQGNSA. CDR3 length: 17 amino acids. Trimming stripped 2 bases from V and 7 bases from J, with 21 bases between. The CDR3 nucleotides read TGTGCCAGCAGCTTACGCCACCTCGATGGGTCGCGCCAGCCCCAGCATTTT. Protein sequence: CASSLRHLDGSRQPQHF.

V is TRBV2 and J is TRBJ2-3; D gene unclear. CDR3 length: 14 residues. Germline V gene lookup returns CDR1 SNHLY and CDR2 FYNNEI. V was shortened by 4 bases and J by 0 bases, with 8 bases between the two germline ends. The CDR3 loop reads CASSGQRSTDTQYF. The CDR3 DNA sequence: TGTGCCAGCAGTGGTCAGAGAAGCACAGATACGCAGTATTTT.

The J gene is TRBJ2-1, the V gene TRBV9, with 9 bases identical to TRBD2. This CDR3 is built from 15 residues. Germline-derived CDR1 and CDR2 are SGDLS and YYNGEE. With V trimmed by 4 bases and J by 6 bases, 8 bases remained unmatched. The CDR3 nucleotides read TGTGCCAGCAGCCCCGCTGGGCGGGAGGGCAATGAGCAGTTCTTC. It translates to CASSPAGREGNEQFF.

This rearrangement joins TRBV7-4 to TRBJ2-5; 10 bases line up with TRBD2. Germline loops: CDR1 SGHVT, CDR2 SQSDAQ. This CDR3 has 16 residues. Trimming removed 5 bases from V and 5 bases from J; junction bases left unmatched: 11. CDR3 loop: CASSPPPSGSLETQYF. CDR3 bases: TGTGCCAGCAGCCCTCCTCCTAGCGGGAGTTTGGAGACCCAGTACTTC.

V is TRBV5-6 and J is TRBJ2-1; a weak D match, TRBD2 (6 bases). Trimming took 1 base from V and 5 from J, leaving 13 bases between them. Germline V CDR1 and CDR2: SGHDT, YYEEEE. The CDR3 is 15 residues long. The CDR3 DNA reads as TGTGCCAGCAGCTTGTTAGGCTCGGGAGACAATGAGCAGTTCTTC. Amino acid sequence: CASSLLGSGDNEQFF. The complete variable domain, with remaining parts taken from reference TRBV5-6 and TRBJ2-1, reads DAGVTQSPTHLIKTRGQQVTLRCSPKSGHDTVSWYQQALGQGPQFIFQYYEEEERQRGNFPDRFSGHQFPNYSSELNVNALLLGDSALYLCASSLLGSGDNEQFFGPGTRLTVL.

The chain has TRBV10-3 and TRBJ1-2, with a weak D call TRBD1 (6 bases). V was shortened by 10 bases and J by 4 bases, with 16 bases between the two germline ends. This CDR3 has 13 residues. Germline CDR1 and CDR2: ENHRY and SYGVKD. CDR3 DNA: TGTGCCACCGAGGACAGCCCTAGCTATGGCTACACCTTC. Protein product: CATEDSPSYGYTF.

This chain links TRBV5-1 with TRBJ2-3; D may be TRBD1 or TRBD2 (5 bases each). This CDR3 is built from 13 residues. Germline CDR1 and CDR2: SGHRS and YFSETQ. CDR3 DNA sequence: TGCGCAGTCGGGACCGCGGGCACAGATACGCAGTATTTT. Translated: CAVGTAGTDTQYF.

This sequence joins TRBV2 and TRBJ1-3; tentatively, D is TRBD1 (6 bases). Trimming stripped 7 bases from V and 5 bases from J, with 12 bases between. The CDR3 spans 13 residues. The germline CDR1 and CDR2 sequences are SNHLY and FYNNEI. Here the CDR3 reads CASNNRARNTIYF. CDR3 DNA sequence: TGTGCCAGCAATAACAGGGCTAGAAACACCATATATTTT.

The chain carries TRBV27 and TRBJ2-7; D might be TRBD1 or TRBD2, each matching 5 bases. The CDR3 runs 17 residues. Trimming took 5 bases from V and 2 from J, leaving 22 bases between them. The V gene's germline CDR1 is MNHEY and CDR2 SMNVEV (reference sequence). This CDR3 is CASSQRWDVGRAYEQYF. The DNA of the CDR3 is TGTGCCAGCAGTCAGAGGTGGGACGTGGGCCGAGCCTACGAGCAGTACTTC.

This clone was recorded only once. The same CDR3 is also encoded by other DNA sequences in this sample. This rearrangement joins TRBV2 to TRBJ2-5; TRBD2 agrees at 13 bases. The ends lost 6 bases at V and 4 bases at J; junction bases unmatched: 2. Germline loops: CDR1 SNHLY, CDR2 FYNNEI. The CDR3 runs to 14 residues. The CDR3 nucleotides read TGTGCCAGCAGCCGACTAGCGGGAGGAGAGACCCAGTACTTC. The encoded protein is CASSRLAGGETQYF.

The chain is built from TRBV7-9 and TRBJ2-3; D not certain. V was clipped by 5 bases and J by 2 bases, with 11 bases between them. Germline loops: CDR1 SEHNR, CDR2 FQNEAQ (reference sequence). This CDR3 has 14 amino acids. In DNA form, the CDR3 reads TGTGCCAGCAGCCCCACGGCCCCCACAGATACGCAGTATTTT. It is translated as CASSPTAPTDTQYF.

The chain employs TRBV19 and TRBJ1-2; D remains unclear. Germline V gives CDR1 LNHDA, CDR2 SQIVND (reference sequence). This CDR3 region has 14 residues. The V gene lost 4 bases and the J gene lost 4 bases, with 13 bases spanning the gap. CDR3 sequence (DNA): TGTGCCAGTAGTAGTAGTGGGCCTATCTATGGCTACACCTTC. This gives the protein CASSSSGPIYGYTF.

The CDR3 sequence: CSVIRGTSGYNEQFF. CDR3 nucleotide sequence: TGCAGCGTCATAAGAGGGACTAGCGGCTACAATGAGCAGTTCTTC. The genes are TRBV29-1 and TRBJ2-1, with TRBD2 matching over 11 bases. CDR3 length: 15 residues. CDR1 and CDR2 from the germline V gene are SQVTM and ANQGSEA. V gave up 6 bases and J gave up 3 bases; unmatched junction bases: 7.